The 7 T cell receptor beta chains below all came from one sample that was sequenced in a study of T cells in Graves' hyperthyroidism and ophthalmopathy. RNA transcripts served as the template for amplifying TCR beta CDR3 regions. During a first-round RT-PCR of the TCR CDR3, the HTBI primer set was used. Via MiXCR, TCRdb re-called the multiplex PCR reads, giving one row per CDR3 protein. The sample contains about 480,000 distinct CDR3 sequences, approximately 25% of which appear only once. Sequencing was performed on blood. These TCRs come from a woman in her twenties or thirties with Graves' ophthalmopathy.

This clonotype was counted at least ten times. This CDR3 is CASSPVGASYSYEQYF. The CDR3 bases are TGTGCCAGCAGCCCCGTCGGGGCTTCCTACTCCTACGAGCAGTACTTC. The V gene is TRBV27, the J gene TRBJ2-7, with D perhaps being TRBD1 or TRBD2 (5 bases each). With 6 bases removed from V and 0 bases from J, the gap between germline ends came to 18 bases. This CDR3 region has 16 residues. Germline-derived CDR1 and CDR2 are MNHEY and SMNVEV (reference sequence).

This clonotype was found many times. The chain has TRBV28 and TRBJ2-5; D remains unclear. Germline CDR1 and CDR2: MDHEN and SYDVKM. Trimming removed 2 bases from V and 2 bases from J, with 6 bases in between. CDR3 size: 13 residues. In nucleotides, the CDR3 is TGTGCCAGCAGTTTAGCCTATCAAGAGACCCAGTACTTC. Translating it yields CASSLAYQETQYF.

This clonotype has at least ten counts. The chain uses TRBV20-1 and TRBJ2-5; D is unresolved. Germline V gene lookup returns CDR1 DFQATT and CDR2 SNEGSKA (reference sequence). Trimming left V 4 bases short and J 4 bases short, with 19 bases between. The CDR3 runs 15 residues. CDR3 amino acids: CSATSPQVELETQYF. For the CDR3, the DNA is TGCAGTGCTACCAGCCCCCAGGTAGAATTAGAGACCCAGTACTTC.

The chain employs TRBV12-3 or TRBV12-4 and TRBJ1-5; D is unresolved. This CDR3 has 13 residues. V was pared by 2 bases and J by 4 bases, with 6 bases between. CDR3 nucleotides: TGTGCCAGCAGTTTATGGGAGAATCAGCCCCAGCATTTT. It yields the protein CASSLWENQPQHF.

V is TRBV2 and J is TRBJ1-5, with D possibly being TRBD1 (6 bases). Looked up from germline, CDR1 is SNHLY and CDR2 is FYNNEI. The CDR3 loop spans 13 amino acids. V was pared by 8 bases and J by 5 bases, with 13 bases between. The CDR3 DNA sequence: TGTGCCAGCCTACAGGGATGGGATCAGCCCCAGCATTTT. This sequence encodes CASLQGWDQPQHF.

This clonotype was seen many times. The CDR3, as DNA: TGTGCCAGCAGTTTGGGACGACGGAACACTGAAGCTTTCTTT. Its protein product is CASSLGRRNTEAFF. The V gene is TRBV12-3 or TRBV12-4, the J gene TRBJ1-1; TRBD1 might be the D (5 bases). V lost 3 bases to trimming and J lost 1 base, with 9 bases between them. CDR3 length: 14 residues.

This clonotype showed up many times. The chain employs TRBV20-1 and TRBJ2-7, with 7 bases lining up with TRBD1. J was trimmed by 6 bases and V by 5 bases; bases with no gene match: 4. From germline, CDR1 is DFQATT and CDR2 SNEGSKA (reference sequence). CDR3 size: 11 residues. The DNA of the CDR3 is TGCAGTGCTCGACAGGGCTTCGAGCAGTACTTC. It encodes CSARQGFEQYF.